This TCR beta chain was found in a study of Ad26.COV2.S vaccination and SARS-CoV-2 variants. The germline V gene encodes CDR1 LNHDA and CDR2 SQIVND (reference sequence). V was pared by 9 bases and J by 5 bases, with 13 bases between. There are 13 residues in the CDR3. Sequencing used immunoSEQ multiplex PCR; TCRdb keeps in-frame clones, though not all of them. The sample contains about 320,000 clones, 70% to 90% of which appear only once. Specified treatment: roughly 18 received Ad26.COV2.S at low or high dose, single or two shots; about 5 received placebo; per-sample allocation not given. The investigators took samples on day 63 after the first vaccine or placebo injection.

The sequence derives from a person aged 18-60 years who received the Ad26.COV2.S COVID-19 vaccine or a placebo. Sample: peripheral blood, taken in a trial of Ad26.COV2.S vaccine versus placebo. The chain uses TRBV19 and TRBJ1-4; weak D call: TRBD1 (5 bases). The CDR3 nucleotides read TGTGCCAGGTTCACTCGGGGGAATGAAAAACTGTTTTTT. Translation gives CARFTRGNEKLFF.